This TCR beta chain was captured by sequencing in a study of blood T cell repertoires in COVID-19. Background on the study: T cells, B-cell-depleted T cells, or PBMCs supplied cDNA or gDNA.

V lost 5 bases to trimming and J lost 3 bases, with 13 bases between them. The CDR3 consists of 14 residues. In germline, CDR1 is SGHTA, CDR2 FQGTGA. This clone appeared a few times. This specimen includes other DNA sequences encoding the same CDR3. Original methodology: Researchers report that nucleated cell counts were estimated from reference gene primer amplification. Profiled with immunoSEQ multiplex PCR; TCRdb holds only in-frame clones, not every one. From that table come the V and J calls and clone size; the DNA was used to work out D and trimming. In the table there are 100,000 to 150,000 clones, roughly 80% of which are singletons.

The specimen was peripheral blood. The chain uses TRBV7-3 and TRBJ1-1; unclear D gene. The clonotype was recovered from a woman aged 60-75 years with acute or convalescent COVID-19. CDR3 DNA sequence: TGTGCCAGCAGCCTTGGAGGGTTGGACACTGAAGCTTTCTTT. Translated, it gives CASSLGGLDTEAFF.